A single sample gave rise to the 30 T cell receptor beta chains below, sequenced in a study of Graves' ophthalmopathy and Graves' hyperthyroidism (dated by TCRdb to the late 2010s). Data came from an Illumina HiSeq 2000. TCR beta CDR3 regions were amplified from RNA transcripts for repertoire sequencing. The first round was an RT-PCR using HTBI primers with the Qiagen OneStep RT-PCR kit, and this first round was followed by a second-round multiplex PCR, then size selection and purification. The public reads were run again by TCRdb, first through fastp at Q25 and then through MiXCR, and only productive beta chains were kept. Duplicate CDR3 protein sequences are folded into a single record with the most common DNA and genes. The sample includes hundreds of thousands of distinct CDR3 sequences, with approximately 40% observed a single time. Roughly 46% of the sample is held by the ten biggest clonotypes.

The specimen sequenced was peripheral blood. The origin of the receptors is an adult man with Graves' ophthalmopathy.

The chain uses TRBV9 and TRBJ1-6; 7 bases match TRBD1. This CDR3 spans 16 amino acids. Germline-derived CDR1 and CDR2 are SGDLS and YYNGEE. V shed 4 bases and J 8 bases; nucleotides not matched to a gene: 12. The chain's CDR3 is CASSLTYDRDDSPLHF. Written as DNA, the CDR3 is TGTGCCAGCAGCCTCACTTACGACAGGGATGATTCACCCCTCCACTTT.

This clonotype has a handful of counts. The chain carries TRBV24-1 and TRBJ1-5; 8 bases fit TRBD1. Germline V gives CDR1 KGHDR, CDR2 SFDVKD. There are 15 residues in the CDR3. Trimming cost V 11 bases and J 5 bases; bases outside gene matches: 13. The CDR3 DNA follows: TGTGCCAGCAGCCACGCAGGGGGCAGGCATCAGCCCCAGCATTTT. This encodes CASSHAGGRHQPQHF.

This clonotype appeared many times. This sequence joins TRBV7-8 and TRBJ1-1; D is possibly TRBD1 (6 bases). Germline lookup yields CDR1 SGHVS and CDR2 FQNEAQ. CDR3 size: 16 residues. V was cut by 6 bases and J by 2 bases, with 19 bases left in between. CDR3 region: CASRQQGFRDNTEAFF. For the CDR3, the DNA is TGTGCCAGCAGACAACAGGGTTTTAGGGATAACACTGAAGCTTTCTTT.

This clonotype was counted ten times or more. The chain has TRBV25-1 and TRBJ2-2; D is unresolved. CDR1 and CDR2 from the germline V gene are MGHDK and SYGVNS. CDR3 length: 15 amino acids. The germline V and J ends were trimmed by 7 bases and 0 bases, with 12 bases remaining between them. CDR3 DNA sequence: TGTGCCAGCACCCCGCACGGTACGAACACCGGGGAGCTGTTTTTT. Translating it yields CASTPHGTNTGELFF.

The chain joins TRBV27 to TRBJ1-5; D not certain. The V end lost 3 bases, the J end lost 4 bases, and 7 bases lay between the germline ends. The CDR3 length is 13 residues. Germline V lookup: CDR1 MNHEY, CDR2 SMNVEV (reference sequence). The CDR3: CASSFTVNQPQHF. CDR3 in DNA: TGTGCCAGCAGTTTTACAGTTAATCAGCCCCAGCATTTT.

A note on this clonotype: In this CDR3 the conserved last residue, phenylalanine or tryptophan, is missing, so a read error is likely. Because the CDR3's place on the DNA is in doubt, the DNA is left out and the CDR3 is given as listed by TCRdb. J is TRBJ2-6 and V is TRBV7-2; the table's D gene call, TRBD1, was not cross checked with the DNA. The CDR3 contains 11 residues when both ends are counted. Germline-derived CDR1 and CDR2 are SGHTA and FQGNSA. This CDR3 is CASSFSGGLNT.

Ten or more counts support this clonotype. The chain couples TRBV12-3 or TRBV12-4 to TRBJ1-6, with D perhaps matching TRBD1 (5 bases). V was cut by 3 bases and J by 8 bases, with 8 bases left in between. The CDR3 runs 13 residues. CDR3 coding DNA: TGTGCCAGCAGTTTTCGACAGTATTCACCCCTCCACTTT. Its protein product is CASSFRQYSPLHF.

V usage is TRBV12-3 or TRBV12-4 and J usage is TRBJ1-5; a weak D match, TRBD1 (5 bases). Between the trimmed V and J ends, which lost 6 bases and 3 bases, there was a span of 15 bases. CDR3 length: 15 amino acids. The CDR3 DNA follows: TGTGCCAGCAGGTCCTCGGGACGCGACAATCAGCCCCAGCATTTT. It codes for CASRSSGRDNQPQHF.

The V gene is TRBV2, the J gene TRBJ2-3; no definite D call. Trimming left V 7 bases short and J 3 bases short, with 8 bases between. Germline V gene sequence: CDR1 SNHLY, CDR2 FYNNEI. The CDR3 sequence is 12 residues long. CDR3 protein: CASNSETDTQYF. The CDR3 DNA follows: TGTGCCAGCAATTCCGAGACAGATACGCAGTATTTT.

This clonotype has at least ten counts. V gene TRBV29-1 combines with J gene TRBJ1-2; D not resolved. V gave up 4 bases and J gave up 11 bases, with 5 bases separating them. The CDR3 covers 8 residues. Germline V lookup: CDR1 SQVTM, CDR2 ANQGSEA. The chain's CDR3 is CSVGRYTF. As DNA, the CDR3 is TGCAGCGTTGGGAGGTACACCTTC.

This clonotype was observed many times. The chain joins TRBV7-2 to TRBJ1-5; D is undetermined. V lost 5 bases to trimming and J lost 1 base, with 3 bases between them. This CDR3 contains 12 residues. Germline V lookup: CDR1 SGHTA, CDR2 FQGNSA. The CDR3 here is CASSRSNQPQHF. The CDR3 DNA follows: TGTGCCAGCAGCCGAAGCAATCAGCCCCAGCATTTT.

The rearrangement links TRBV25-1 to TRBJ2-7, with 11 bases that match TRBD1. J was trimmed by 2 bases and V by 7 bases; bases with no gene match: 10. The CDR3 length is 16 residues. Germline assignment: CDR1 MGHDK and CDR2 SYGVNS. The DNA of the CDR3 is TGTGCCAGCACCGCCCCCGGGACAGGGGGTCCCTACGAGCAGTACTTC. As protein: CASTAPGTGGPYEQYF.

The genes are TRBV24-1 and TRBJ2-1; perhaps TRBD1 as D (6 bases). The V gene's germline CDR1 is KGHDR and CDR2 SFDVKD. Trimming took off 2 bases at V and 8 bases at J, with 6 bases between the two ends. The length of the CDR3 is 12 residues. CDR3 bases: TGTGCCACCAGTGATTCAGGGGATGAGCAGTTCTTC. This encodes CATSDSGDEQFF.

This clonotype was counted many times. CDR3 protein: CASNSGGGAGYTF. CDR3 coding DNA: TGTGCCAGCAACTCAGGAGGGGGCGCTGGCTACACCTTC. The genes are TRBV7-9 and TRBJ1-2, with 7 positions matching TRBD1. The CDR3 is 13 amino acids. Germline CDR1 and CDR2: SEHNR and FQNEAQ (reference sequence). Germline trimming cut 7 bases from V and 7 bases from J; bases unmatched to any gene: 9.

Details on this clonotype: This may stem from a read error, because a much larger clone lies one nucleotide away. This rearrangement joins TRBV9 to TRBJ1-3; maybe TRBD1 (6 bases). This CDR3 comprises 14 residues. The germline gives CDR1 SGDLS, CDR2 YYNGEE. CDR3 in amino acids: CAGSGQISGNTIYF. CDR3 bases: TGTGCCGGCAGCGGACAGATCTCTGGAAACACCATATATTTT. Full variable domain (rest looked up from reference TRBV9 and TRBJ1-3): DSGVTQTPKHLITATGQRVTLRCSPRSGDLSVYWYQQSLDQGLQFLIQYYNGEERAKGNILERFSAQQFPDLHSELNLSSLELGDSALYFCAGSGQISGNTIYFGEGSWLTVV.

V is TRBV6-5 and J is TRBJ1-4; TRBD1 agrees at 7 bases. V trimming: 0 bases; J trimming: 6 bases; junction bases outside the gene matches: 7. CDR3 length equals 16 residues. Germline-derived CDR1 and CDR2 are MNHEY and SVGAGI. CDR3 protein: CASSYSYRGEHEKLFF. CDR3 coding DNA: TGTGCCAGCAGTTACTCCTACAGGGGCGAACATGAAAAACTGTTTTTT.

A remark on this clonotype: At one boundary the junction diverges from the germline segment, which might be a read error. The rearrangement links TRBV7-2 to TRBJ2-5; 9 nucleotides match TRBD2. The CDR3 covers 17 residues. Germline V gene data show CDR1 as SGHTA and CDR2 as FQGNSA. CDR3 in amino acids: CASSLGLAGRVQETQDF. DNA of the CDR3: TGTGCCAGCAGCTTAGGTCTAGCGGGGCGGGTGCAGGAGACCCAGGACTTC.

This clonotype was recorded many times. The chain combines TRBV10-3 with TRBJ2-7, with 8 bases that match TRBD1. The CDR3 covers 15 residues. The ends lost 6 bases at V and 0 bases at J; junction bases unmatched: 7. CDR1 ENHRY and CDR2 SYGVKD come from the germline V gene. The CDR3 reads CAISARDRYSYEQYF. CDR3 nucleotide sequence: TGTGCCATCAGCGCCCGGGACAGGTACTCCTACGAGCAGTACTTC.

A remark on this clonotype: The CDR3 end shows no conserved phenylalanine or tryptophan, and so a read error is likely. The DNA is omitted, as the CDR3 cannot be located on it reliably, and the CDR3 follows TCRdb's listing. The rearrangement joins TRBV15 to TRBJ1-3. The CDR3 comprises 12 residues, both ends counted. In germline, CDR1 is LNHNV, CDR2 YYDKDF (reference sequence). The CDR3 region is CATSSGTSARCC.

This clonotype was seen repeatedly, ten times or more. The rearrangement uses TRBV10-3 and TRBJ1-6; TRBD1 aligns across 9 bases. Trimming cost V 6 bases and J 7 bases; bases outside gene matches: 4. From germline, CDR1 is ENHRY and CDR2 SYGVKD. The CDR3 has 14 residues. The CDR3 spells CAIRQGQGNSPLHF. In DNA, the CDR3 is TGTGCCATCAGACAGGGACAGGGCAATTCACCCCTCCACTTT.

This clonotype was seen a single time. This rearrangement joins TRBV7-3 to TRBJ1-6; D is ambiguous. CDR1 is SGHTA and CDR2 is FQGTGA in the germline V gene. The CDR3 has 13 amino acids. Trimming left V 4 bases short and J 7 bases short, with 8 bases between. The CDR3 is CASSSTLNSPLHF. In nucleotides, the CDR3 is TGTGCCAGCAGCTCCACTTTAAATTCACCCCTCCACTTT.

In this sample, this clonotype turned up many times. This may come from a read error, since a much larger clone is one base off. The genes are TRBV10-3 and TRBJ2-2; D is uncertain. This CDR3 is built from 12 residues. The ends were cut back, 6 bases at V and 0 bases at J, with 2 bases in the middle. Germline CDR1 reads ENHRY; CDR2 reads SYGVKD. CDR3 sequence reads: CAISPNTGELFF. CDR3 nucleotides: TGTGCCATCAGCCCGAACACCGGGGAGCTGTTTTTT.

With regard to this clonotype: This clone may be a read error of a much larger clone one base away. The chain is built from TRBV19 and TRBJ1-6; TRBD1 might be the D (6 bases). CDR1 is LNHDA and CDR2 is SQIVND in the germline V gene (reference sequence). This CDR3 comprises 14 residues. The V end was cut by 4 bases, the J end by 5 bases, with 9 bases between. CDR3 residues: CASSTWTDNSPLHF. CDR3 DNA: TGTGCCAGTAGTACTTGGACAGATAATTCACCCCTCCACTTT.

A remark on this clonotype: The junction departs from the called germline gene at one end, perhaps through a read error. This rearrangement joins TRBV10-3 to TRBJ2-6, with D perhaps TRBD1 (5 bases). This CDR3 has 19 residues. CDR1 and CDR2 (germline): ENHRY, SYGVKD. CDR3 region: CASSYLQGKTHSGANVLTF. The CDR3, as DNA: TGTGCCAGCAGTTACTTGCAGGGCAAAACTCACTCTGGGGCCAACGTCCTGACTTTC.

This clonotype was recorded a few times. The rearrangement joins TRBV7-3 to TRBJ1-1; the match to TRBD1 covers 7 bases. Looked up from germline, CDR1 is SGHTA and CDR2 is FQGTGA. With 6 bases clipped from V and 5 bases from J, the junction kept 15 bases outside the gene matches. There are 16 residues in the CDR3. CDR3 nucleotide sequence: TGTGCCAGCAGTCCACTACTCCGGGACAGTCGAACTGAAGCTTTCTTT. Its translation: CASSPLLRDSRTEAFF.

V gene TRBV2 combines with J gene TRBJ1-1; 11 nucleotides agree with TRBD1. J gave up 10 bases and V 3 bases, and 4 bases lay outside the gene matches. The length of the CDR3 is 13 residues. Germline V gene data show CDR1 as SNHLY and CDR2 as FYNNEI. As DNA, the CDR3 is TGTGCCAGCAGTGAGGACAGGGGGCGGGGAGCTTTCTTT. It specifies CASSEDRGRGAFF.

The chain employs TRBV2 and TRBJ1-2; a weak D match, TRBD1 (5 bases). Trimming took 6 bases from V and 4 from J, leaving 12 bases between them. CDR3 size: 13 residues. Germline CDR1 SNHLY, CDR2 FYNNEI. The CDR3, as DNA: TGTGCCAGCAGCTCGCCTAGGGGCTATGGCTACACCTTC. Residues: CASSSPRGYGYTF.

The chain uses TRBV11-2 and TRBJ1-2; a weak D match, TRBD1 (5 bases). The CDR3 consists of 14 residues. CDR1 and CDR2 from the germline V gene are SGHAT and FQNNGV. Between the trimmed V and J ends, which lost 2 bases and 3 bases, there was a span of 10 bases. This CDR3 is CASSLFREYYGYTF. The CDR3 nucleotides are TGTGCCAGCAGCTTATTCAGGGAATACTATGGCTACACCTTC.

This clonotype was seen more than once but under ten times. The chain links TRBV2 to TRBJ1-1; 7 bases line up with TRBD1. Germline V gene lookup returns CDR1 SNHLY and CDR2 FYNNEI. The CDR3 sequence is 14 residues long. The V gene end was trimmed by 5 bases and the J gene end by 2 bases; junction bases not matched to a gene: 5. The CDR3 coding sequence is TGTGCCAGCAGTAAGGGGGCGGTCAACACTGAAGCTTTCTTT. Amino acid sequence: CASSKGAVNTEAFF.

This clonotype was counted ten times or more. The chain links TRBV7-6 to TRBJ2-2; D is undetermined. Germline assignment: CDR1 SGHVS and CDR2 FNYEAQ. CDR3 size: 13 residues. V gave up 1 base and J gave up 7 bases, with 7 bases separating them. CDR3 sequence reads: CASSLELVGELFF. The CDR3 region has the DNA TGTGCCAGCAGCTTAGAACTCGTCGGGGAGCTGTTTTTT. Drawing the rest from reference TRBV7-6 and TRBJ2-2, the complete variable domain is GAGVSQSPRYKVTKRGQDVALRCDPISGHVSLYWYRQALGQGPEFLTYFNYEAQQDKSGLPNDRFSAERPEGSISTLTIQRTEQRDSAMYRCASSLELVGELFFGEGSRLTVL.